Each of the 15 T cell receptor beta chains below was sequenced from the same sample in a study of blood T cell repertoires in COVID-19. Sequenced by immunoSEQ multiplex PCR; TCRdb stores in-frame clones only, minus some. This table has 300,000 to 350,000 clones, around 87% appearing once. Sequencing was carried out using peripheral blood. The receptors originated from a woman aged 45-59 years with COVID-19, enrolled during active disease.

This rearrangement joins TRBV11-2 to TRBJ2-1; 7 nucleotides agree with TRBD2. CDR1 is SGHAT, CDR2 FQNNGV, per germline. V shed 5 bases and J 4 bases; nucleotides not matched to a gene: 8. The CDR3 covers 15 residues. The CDR3 is CASSLGLETYNEQFF. CDR3 nucleotides: TGTGCCAGCAGCCTAGGACTAGAGACTTACAATGAGCAGTTCTTC.

The chain links TRBV6-5 to TRBJ2-1; 7 bases fit TRBD1. Germline CDR1 is MNHEY and CDR2 is SVGAGI. This CDR3 has 15 amino acids. J lost 0 bases, V lost 7 bases, and 6 bases had no gene match. CDR3 DNA: TGTGCCAGCAAAGAGGGACAGTCCTCCTACAATGAGCAGTTCTTC. Its protein is CASKEGQSSYNEQFF.

The chain is built from TRBV7-2 and TRBJ2-7; a possible D gene is TRBD2 (5 bases). V was pared by 2 bases and J by 6 bases, with 14 bases between. This CDR3 spans 14 amino acids. In germline, CDR1 is SGHTA, CDR2 FQGNSA. For the CDR3, the DNA is TGTGCCAGCAGCTTACCGTGGCGGGTACGCGAGCAGTACTTC. Residues: CASSLPWRVREQYF.

The chain has TRBV10-1 and TRBJ2-7, with a possible D match to TRBD1 (6 bases). The germline V gene has CDR1 WNHNN and CDR2 SYGVQD (reference sequence). CDR3 length: 16 residues. V dropped 2 bases and J dropped 0 bases, with 14 bases sitting between them. The CDR3 nucleotides read TGCGCCAGCAGTGAGCACAGGGCCGGCAGCTCCTACGAGCAGTACTTC. Protein product: CASSEHRAGSSYEQYF.

This clone was detected once. V usage is TRBV3-1 (or the pseudogene TRBV3-2) and J usage is TRBJ2-7, with D possibly being TRBD2 (6 bases). Trimming took off 4 bases at V and 2 bases at J, with 12 bases between the two ends. CDR1 and CDR2 from the germline V gene are LGHDT and YNNKEL (reference sequence). The CDR3 sequence is 14 residues long. Here the CDR3 reads CASSPPGLTYEQYF. CDR3 DNA sequence: TGTGCCAGCAGCCCTCCGGGACTCACCTACGAGCAGTACTTC.

V is TRBV3-1 (or the pseudogene TRBV3-2) and J is TRBJ2-5; 7 bases map to TRBD2. Germline CDR1 reads LGHDT; CDR2 reads YNNKEL (reference sequence). CDR3 length: 14 residues. With 3 bases clipped from V and 1 base from J, the junction kept 2 bases outside the gene matches. DNA of the CDR3: TGTGCCAGCAGCCACCCGGGGGGCCAAGAGACCCAGTACTTC. Translating it yields CASSHPGGQETQYF.

V usage is TRBV4-2 and J usage is TRBJ1-4; 7 positions agree with TRBD1. J lost 0 bases, V lost 4 bases, and 11 bases had no gene match. This CDR3 comprises 18 residues. Germline V gene data show CDR1 as LGHNA and CDR2 as YNFKEQ. The CDR3 here is CASSLTTGLGATNEKLFF. In nucleotides, the CDR3 is TGTGCCAGCAGCCTCACGACAGGGTTGGGCGCAACTAATGAAAAACTGTTTTTT.

The chain recombines TRBV11-2 with TRBJ1-2; D remains ambiguous. V was trimmed by 1 base and J by 0 bases, leaving 9 bases between them. Germline CDR1 is SGHAT and CDR2 is FQNNGV. This CDR3 comprises 15 residues. The CDR3 coding sequence is TGTGCCAGCAGCTTAGCCCATCATCCTAACTATGGCTACACCTTC. It is translated as CASSLAHHPNYGYTF.

V gene TRBV6-8 combines with J gene TRBJ1-6; no clear D. The length of the CDR3 is 19 residues. V was clipped by 5 bases and J by 0 bases, with 20 bases between them. CDR1 and CDR2 from the germline V gene are MNHGY and SAAAGT. CDR3 sequence (DNA): TGTGCCAGCAGTCAACCCTTGGGCGGGAGGCGCTCCTATAATTCACCCCTCCACTTT. Encoded protein: CASSQPLGGRRSYNSPLHF.

This rearrangement joins TRBV3-1 (or the pseudogene TRBV3-2) to TRBJ1-1, with 9 bases that match TRBD1. The CDR3 runs to 15 residues. In germline, CDR1 is LGHDT, CDR2 YNNKEL (reference sequence). Trimming took 3 bases from V and 11 from J; bases not matched to a gene: 13. The chain's CDR3 is CASSQASGTGSSAFF. CDR3 in DNA: TGTGCCAGCAGCCAGGCCTCCGGGACAGGGTCATCTGCTTTCTTT.

The rearrangement links TRBV28 to TRBJ2-5, with 7 bases identical to TRBD2. This CDR3 is built from 16 residues. The germline V gene has CDR1 MDHEN and CDR2 SYDVKM. The V segment lost 4 bases and the J segment 5 bases; nucleotides outside the gene matches: 13. Written as DNA, the CDR3 is TGTGCCAGCAGTTCAGGTGTGGGAGGGCCAGGGGAGACCCAGTACTTC. Amino acids: CASSSGVGGPGETQYF.

A few counts support this clone. This sequence joins TRBV6-6 and TRBJ1-1; TRBD1 might be the D (5 bases). The germline CDR1 and CDR2 sequences are MNHNY and SVGAGI (reference sequence). V shed 6 bases and J shed 11 bases, with 16 bases lying between them. The CDR3 runs to 12 residues. The CDR3 nucleotides are TGTGCCAGCAGCCACGACGGGACTTGGGCTTTCTTT. Translation gives CASSHDGTWAFF.

V gene TRBV6-1 combines with J gene TRBJ2-4; the D gene is possibly TRBD1 (6 bases). The CDR3 runs 16 residues. Germline loops: CDR1 MNHNS, CDR2 SASEGT. The germline V and J ends were trimmed by 1 base and 3 bases, with 13 bases remaining between them. This chain's CDR3 is CASSEGQGKYKNIQYF. CDR3 sequence (DNA): TGTGCCAGCAGTGAAGGTCAGGGGAAATACAAAAACATTCAGTACTTC.

The chain carries TRBV18 and TRBJ2-2; 7 nucleotides align to TRBD2. Germline CDR1 KGHSH, CDR2 LQKENI. V gave up 1 base and J gave up 3 bases; unmatched junction bases: 5. This CDR3 comprises 16 residues. CDR3 DNA sequence: TGTGCCAGCTCACCACTGGCGGGAGAATACACCGGGGAGCTGTTTTTT. This gives the protein CASSPLAGEYTGELFF.

The chain combines TRBV3-1 (or the pseudogene TRBV3-2) with TRBJ1-1; maybe TRBD1 (6 bases). V lost 4 bases to trimming and J lost 12 bases, with 15 bases between them. This CDR3 comprises 12 residues. In germline, CDR1 is LGHDT, CDR2 YNNKEL (reference sequence). The CDR3 DNA reads TGTGCCAGCAGCCCGGACAGCGGCAGGACTTTCTTT. Translated, it gives CASSPDSGRTFF.